The 14 T cell receptor beta chains below were found in one sample sequenced in a study of cytotoxic CD8 clonotypes in ibrutinib-treated CLL. Assay used: immunoSEQ multiplex PCR; TCRdb lists only in-frame clones, some missing. The repertoire has some 200,000 clones, around 70% of them found once; the top ten carry about 6%. This sample comprised PBMCs, obtained after 12 months of ibrutinib treatment. All receptors derive from a human donor with chronic lymphocytic leukemia.

The chain joins TRBV6-5 to TRBJ1-1; the D is unclear. CDR3 length equals 14 residues. V dropped 5 bases and J dropped 1 base, with 11 bases sitting between them. The germline V gene has CDR1 MNHEY and CDR2 SVGAGI. The CDR3 nucleotides are TGTGCCAGCAGTCGAGTCAGGAAGAACACTGAAGCTTTCTTT. This sequence encodes CASSRVRKNTEAFF.

The chain couples TRBV6-6 to TRBJ1-6; D unclear. CDR3 size: 15 residues. Germline CDR1 is MNHNY and CDR2 is SVGAGI (reference sequence). V lost 0 bases and J lost 7, with 10 bases in between. This chain's CDR3 is CASSYSTAGNSPLHF. For the CDR3, the DNA is TGTGCCAGCAGTTACTCGACGGCCGGAAATTCACCCCTCCACTTT.

V gene TRBV6-6 combines with J gene TRBJ2-2, with 7 bases that match TRBD1. This CDR3 spans 15 amino acids. Germline CDR1 and CDR2: MNHNY and SVGAGI (reference sequence). J lost 0 bases, V lost 4 bases, and 2 bases had no gene match. The DNA for the CDR3 is TGTGCCAGCAGTTCTGGGACAGCGAACACCGGGGAGCTGTTTTTT. It codes for CASSSGTANTGELFF.

This clone was picked up a small number of times. The genes are TRBV6-5 and TRBJ1-6; D gene ambiguous. Looked up from germline, CDR1 is MNHEY and CDR2 is SVGAGI. The CDR3 is made up of 12 amino acids. V lost 6 bases, J lost 8 bases, and 8 bases lay in between. The CDR3 loop is CASRTGDSPLHF. In DNA, the CDR3 is TGTGCCAGCAGGACGGGTGATTCACCCCTCCACTTT.

The chain uses TRBV5-1 and TRBJ2-2, with 11 bases aligning to TRBD2. After removal of 0 bases from V and 4 bases from J, the junction contained 2 bases not matched to a gene. The CDR3 loop spans 16 amino acids. CDR1 SGHRS and CDR2 YFSETQ come from the germline V gene. CDR3 DNA: TGCGCCAGCAGCTTGGGTAGCGGGAGGGCCACCGGGGAGCTGTTTTTT. The encoded protein is CASSLGSGRATGELFF. The variable domain in full, with the rest retrieved from reference TRBV5-1 and TRBJ2-2, is KAGVTQTPRYLIKTRGQQVTLSCSPISGHRSVSWYQQTPGQGLQFLFEYFSETQRNKGNFPGRFSGRQFSNSRSEMNVSTLELGDSALYLCASSLGSGRATGELFFGEGSRLTVL.

CDR3 region: CASSQDNRELNTEAFF. CDR3 bases: TGCGCCAGCAGCCAAGATAACAGGGAGTTGAACACTGAAGCTTTCTTT. The chain combines TRBV4-3 with TRBJ1-1; D possibly corresponds to TRBD1 (6 bases). The CDR3 is made up of 16 amino acids. Germline-derived CDR1 and CDR2 are LGHNA and YSLEER. Trimming removed 0 bases from V and 0 bases from J, with 11 bases in between.

This sequence joins TRBV19 and TRBJ1-2, with 8 bases matching TRBD1. Germline lookup yields CDR1 LNHDA and CDR2 SQIVND (reference sequence). Trimming took 5 bases from V and 8 from J; bases not matched to a gene: 10. CDR3 length equals 14 residues. CDR3 sequence reads: CASSSRQGMGGYTF. In DNA, the CDR3 is TGTGCCAGTAGTTCCAGACAGGGGATGGGCGGCTACACCTTC.

Written as DNA, the CDR3 is TGTGCCAGCTCGGGCGGGCCACCCCTCCACTTT. It codes for CASSGGPPLHF. The chain employs TRBV18 and TRBJ1-6; D is unclear. The ends were cut back, 6 bases at V and 11 bases at J, with 8 bases in the middle. The CDR3 covers 11 residues. CDR1 and CDR2 (germline): KGHSH, LQKENI.

This clone was detected only once. This sequence joins TRBV7-3 and TRBJ2-3; 7 bases match TRBD2. With 5 bases clipped from V and 0 bases from J, the junction kept 11 bases outside the gene matches. Germline values: CDR1 SGHTA, CDR2 FQGTGA. This CDR3 is built from 17 residues. CDR3 residues: CASSPPGVRGSTDTQYF. In DNA form, the CDR3 reads TGTGCCAGCAGCCCCCCAGGTGTGCGGGGGAGCACAGATACGCAGTATTTT.

The chain uses TRBV7-9 and TRBJ2-3; perhaps TRBD2 as D (6 bases). CDR3 size: 13 residues. The V end was cut by 5 bases, the J end by 4 bases, with 10 bases between. The germline gives CDR1 SEHNR, CDR2 FQNEAQ (reference sequence). The CDR3 bases are TGTGCCAGCAGCCCCCGCGGGGCAGATACGCAGTATTTT. It codes for CASSPRGADTQYF.

The J gene is TRBJ2-3, the V gene TRBV28; maybe TRBD2 (6 bases). CDR1 MDHEN and CDR2 SYDVKM come from the germline V gene. Trimming stripped 8 bases from V and 3 bases from J, with 18 bases between. CDR3 length: 15 residues. CDR3 bases: TGTGCCAGCTCCTACGGCGGGGCGGGAACAGATACGCAGTATTTT. It yields the protein CASSYGGAGTDTQYF. Full variable domain (missing parts from reference TRBV28 and TRBJ2-3): DVKVTQSSRYLVKRTGEKVFLECVQDMDHENMFWYRQDPGLGLRLIYFSYDVKMKEKGDIPEGYSVSREKKERFSLILESASTNQTSMYLCASSYGGAGTDTQYFGPGTRLTVL.

The chain combines TRBV11-1 with TRBJ2-7; D may be TRBD1 or TRBD2 (7 bases each). Trimming removed 4 bases from V and 5 bases from J, with 15 bases in between. Germline V gives CDR1 SGHAT, CDR2 FQDESV (reference sequence). The CDR3 loop spans 14 amino acids. The CDR3: CASSYDREGDEQYF. The CDR3 coding sequence is TGTGCCAGCAGCTACGACAGGGAGGGCGACGAGCAGTACTTC.

V is TRBV7-9 and J is TRBJ1-1; D may be TRBD1 (5 bases). Germline CDR1 SEHNR, CDR2 FQNEAQ (reference sequence). The V end was cut by 7 bases, the J end by 3 bases, with 21 bases between. CDR3 length: 16 amino acids. Written as DNA, the CDR3 is TGTGCCAGCACCATCCCGTCAACAGGAGGAGACACTGAAGCTTTCTTT. Translation: CASTIPSTGGDTEAFF. The full variable domain, rest sourced from reference TRBV7-9 and TRBJ1-1, is DTGVSQNPRHKITKRGQNVTFRCDPISEHNRLYWYRQTLGQGPEFLTYFQNEAQLEKSRLLSDRFSAERPKGSFSTLEIQRTEQGDSAMYLCASTIPSTGGDTEAFFGQGTRLTVV.

The chain is built from TRBV10-3 and TRBJ2-3; no reliable D call. Germline lookup yields CDR1 ENHRY and CDR2 SYGVKD. The CDR3 is made up of 13 amino acids. V lost 0 bases and J lost 6, with 7 bases in between. CDR3 protein: CAISESSGDTQYF. The CDR3 DNA reads TGTGCCATCAGTGAGTCATCCGGGGATACGCAGTATTTT.